A selection of T cell receptor beta chains follows, all from one sample in a study of blood T cell repertoires in COVID-19. TCRdb keeps only in-frame clones here, not all; method: immunoSEQ multiplex PCR. The sample carries under 350,000 clones, around 90% recorded once. The sequenced sample was peripheral blood. These receptors originate from a woman in her 30s with COVID-19, enrolled during active disease. The CDR3 runs from the conserved cysteine through the conserved F or W. The D gene is left open where the match is weak. Size is stated for part of the rows, as once, few or many counts, or as a class when the clone is expanded.

>TRBJ2-2|TRBD2|.|TRBV3-1/TRBV3-2|15
CASSQSGGRAGELFF
TGTGCCAGCAGCCAATCTGGCGGGAGGGCCGGGGAGCTGTTTTTT
>TRBJ1-2|TRBD1|few|TRBV5-1|16
CASSLFSQGADYGYTF
TGCGCCAGCAGCTTGTTCTCACAGGGGGCGGACTATGGCTACACCTTC
>TRBJ1-6|.|.|TRBV6-5|13
CASSRGVDSPLHF
TGTGCCAGCAGCCGCGGGGTGGATTCACCCCTCCACTTT
>TRBJ1-6|.|.|TRBV11-2|17
CASSFTGPEDYNSPLHF
TGTGCCAGCAGCTTTACAGGACCCGAAGATTATAATTCACCCCTCCACTTT
>TRBJ2-2|.|.|TRBV9|17
CASSVGGTGGVTGELFF
TGTGCCAGCAGCGTAGGGGGAACAGGAGGGGTAACCGGGGAGCTGTTTTTT
>TRBJ2-7|.|.|TRBV18|13
CASSPAQGYEQYF
TGTGCCAGCTCACCCGCCCAGGGCTACGAGCAGTACTTC
>TRBJ2-1|.|.|TRBV6-1|14
CASSDTSSYNEQFF
TGTGCCAGCAGTGACACGAGCTCCTACAATGAGCAGTTCTTC
>TRBJ1-2|.|.|TRBV15|15
CATSRGGSSNYGYTF
TGTGCCACCAGCAGAGGGGGCAGCTCTAACTATGGCTACACCTTC
>TRBJ1-1|TRBD1|.|TRBV28|15
CASSTGGASDTEAFF
TGTGCCAGCAGTACAGGGGGCGCTTCGGACACTGAAGCTTTCTTT
>TRBJ2-3|TRBD1|once|TRBV29-1|14
CSVTGTGPTDTQYF
TGCAGCGTAACCGGGACAGGGCCCACAGATACGCAGTATTTT
>TRBJ1-6|TRBD1|.|TRBV18|16
CASSQETGGGRSPLHF
TGTGCCAGCTCACAAGAGACAGGGGGCGGTCGGTCACCCCTCCACTTT
>TRBJ2-1|.|.|TRBV10-3|16
CAISDGKTRSYNEQFF
TGTGCCATCAGTGATGGGAAGACTAGATCCTACAATGAGCAGTTCTTC